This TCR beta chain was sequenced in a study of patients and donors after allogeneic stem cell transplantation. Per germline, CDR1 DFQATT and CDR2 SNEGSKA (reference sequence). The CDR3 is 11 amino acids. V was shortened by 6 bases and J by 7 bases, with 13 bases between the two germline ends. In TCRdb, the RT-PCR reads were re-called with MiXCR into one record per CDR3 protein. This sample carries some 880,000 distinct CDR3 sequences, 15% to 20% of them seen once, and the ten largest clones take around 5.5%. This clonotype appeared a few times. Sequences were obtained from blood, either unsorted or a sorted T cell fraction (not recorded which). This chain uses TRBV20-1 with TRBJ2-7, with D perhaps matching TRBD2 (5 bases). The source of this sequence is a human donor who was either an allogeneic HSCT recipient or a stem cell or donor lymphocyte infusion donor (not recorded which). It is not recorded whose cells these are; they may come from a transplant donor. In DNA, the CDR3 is TGCAGTGCCATACCAACGGGGGAGCAGTACTTC. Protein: CSAIPTGEQYF.